Sequencing of this T cell receptor (beta chain) was carried out in a study of cytomegalovirus exposure and HLA in healthy donors. Study-wide results and limits: Being indistinguishable, some V segments were excluded, TRBV6-2 and TRBV6-3 among them. TCR sequences were mostly rare, though some public TCRs occurred in many donors. It was about 150 TCR beta chains that were listed as cytomegalovirus-associated.

V was clipped by 3 bases and J by 7 bases; unmatched bases: 12. The CDR3 runs to 17 residues. Germline CDR1 and CDR2: SEHNR and FQNEAQ (reference sequence). PCR was performed using 60 Vbeta and 13 Jbeta primers. Assay: immunoSEQ multiplex PCR; the TCRdb copy retains only in-frame clones and omits some. Here the sample spans about 170,000 clones, approximately 80% being singletons. The donors, nominally healthy at sampling, likely had unrecorded immune exposures. For this clone: Its specificity is unknown.

This chain joins TRBV7-9 and TRBJ1-4; 9 bases map to TRBD1. The sequence derives from a woman between 45 and 65 years old in good health and CMV-seropositive. The sample consisted of PBMCs. The DNA for the CDR3 is TGTGCCAGCAGCTTCTTGCCCGGGACAGGGAGTAGTGAAAAACTGTTTTTT. Translating it yields CASSFLPGTGSSEKLFF.